What follows are 26 T cell receptor beta chains derived from one specimen sequenced in a study of blood T cell repertoires in COVID-19. Assay used: immunoSEQ multiplex PCR; TCRdb lists only in-frame clones, some missing. The sample shows some 110,000 clones, 80% to 90% of them seen only once. The sequenced material came from peripheral blood. These receptors all come from an older man who had recovered from COVID-19.

The chain uses TRBV2 and TRBJ2-7; 7 bases agree with TRBD1. Unmatched junction bases numbered 10, after V lost 6 bases and J lost 5 bases. From germline, CDR1 is SNHLY and CDR2 FYNNEI. This CDR3 region has 14 residues. The CDR3 sequence: CASRQGRPWDEQYF. CDR3 DNA sequence: TGTGCCAGCAGACAGGGGCGCCCTTGGGACGAGCAGTACTTC.

The chain carries TRBV28 and TRBJ1-1; D possibly corresponds to TRBD1 (6 bases). This CDR3 is built from 14 residues. From germline, CDR1 is MDHEN and CDR2 SYDVKM. Trimming pared 4 bases from V and 4 bases from J, leaving 13 bases between. The CDR3 nucleotides read TGTGCCAGCAGTTCAACAGGGAGAGGCACTGAAGCTTTCTTT. Its translation: CASSSTGRGTEAFF.

The V and J genes are TRBV2 and TRBJ1-3; 7 bases line up with TRBD1. The germline V gene has CDR1 SNHLY and CDR2 FYNNEI. J gave up 5 bases and V 4 bases, and 5 bases lay outside the gene matches. The CDR3 totals 14 residues. The CDR3 is CASSGGGARNTIYF. In DNA form, the CDR3 reads TGTGCCAGCAGTGGAGGGGGCGCAAGAAACACCATATATTTT.

J is TRBJ2-1 and V is TRBV4-2; TRBD2 might be the D (6 bases). Germline V gene data show CDR1 as LGHNA and CDR2 as YNFKEQ. There are 16 residues in the CDR3. Trimming pared 0 bases from V and 6 bases from J, leaving 15 bases between. Here the CDR3 DNA reads TGTGCCAGCAGCCAAGATTTAGCGGAGGTGGGCAATGAGCAGTTCTTC. Protein product: CASSQDLAEVGNEQFF.

The count of this clone is one. V gene TRBV30 combines with J gene TRBJ2-5; a weak D match, TRBD1 (8 bases). The CDR3 sequence is 14 residues long. CDR1 is GTSNPN and CDR2 is SVGIG in the germline V gene (reference sequence). V lost 7 bases to trimming and J lost 1 base, with 16 bases between them. CDR3: CAYDRGLSQETQYF. CDR3 DNA: TGTGCCTACGACAGGGGACTATCCCAAGAGACCCAGTACTTC. The full variable domain, completed using reference TRBV30 and TRBJ2-5, is SQTIHQWPATLVQPVGSPLSLECTVEGTSNPNLYWYRQAAGRGLQLLFYSVGIGQISSEVPQNLSASRPQDRQFILSSKKLLLSDSGFYLCAYDRGLSQETQYFGPGTRLLVL.

This clone was picked up one time. This chain links TRBV5-4 with TRBJ2-2, with 9 bases fitting TRBD1. Germline V gene sequence: CDR1 SGHNT, CDR2 YYREEE (reference sequence). CDR3 length: 16 residues. J was trimmed by 4 bases and V by 0 bases; bases with no gene match: 4. This CDR3 reads CASSLAQGAATGELFF. CDR3 coding DNA: TGTGCCAGCAGCTTGGCACAGGGGGCGGCCACCGGGGAGCTGTTTTTT. Combining the CDR3 with reference TRBV5-4 and TRBJ2-2 gives the whole variable domain ETGVTQSPTHLIKTRGQQVTLRCSSQSGHNTVSWYQQALGQGPQFIFQYYREEENGRGNFPPRFSGLQFPNYSSELNVNALELDDSALYLCASSLAQGAATGELFFGEGSRLTVL.

The chain couples TRBV12-3 or TRBV12-4 to TRBJ2-7; perhaps TRBD2 as D (7 bases). V was cut by 2 bases and J by 7 bases, with 12 bases left in between. The CDR3 runs to 13 residues. The DNA for the CDR3 is TGTGCCAGCAGTTTAAACAGGGAGGGAGAGCAGTACTTC. The encoded protein is CASSLNREGEQYF.

There are a few counts of this clone. This chain joins TRBV27 and TRBJ2-7; TRBD1 aligns across 10 bases. Germline V gene lookup returns CDR1 MNHEY and CDR2 SMNVEV (reference sequence). Losses at the gene ends were 3 bases for V and 3 bases for J; bases not matched to a gene: 2. The CDR3 length is 14 residues. The CDR3 here is CASSFRDRGYEQYF. As DNA, the CDR3 is TGTGCCAGCAGTTTTAGGGACAGGGGCTACGAGCAGTACTTC.

J is TRBJ2-7 and V is TRBV7-9; D remains unclear. The V gene's germline CDR1 is SEHNR and CDR2 FQNEAQ (reference sequence). The CDR3 sequence is 12 residues long. Trimming shortened V by 0 bases and J by 5 bases, and 5 bases separated the two germline ends. CDR3 DNA: TGTGCCAGCAGCTTAGCGCAGGACGAGCAGTACTTC. It yields the protein CASSLAQDEQYF.

The V call is TRBV29-1, the J call TRBJ1-3; possible D gene TRBD1, 5 bases. V lost 7 bases and J lost 0, with 10 bases in between. The CDR3 runs 13 residues. CDR1 and CDR2 from the germline V gene are SQVTM and ANQGSEA. CDR3 loop: CSAEGSSGNTIYF. Here the CDR3 DNA reads TGCAGCGCTGAGGGGAGCTCTGGAAACACCATATATTTT.

The chain is built from TRBV3-1 (or the pseudogene TRBV3-2) and TRBJ2-1; 7 positions match TRBD2. Trimming cost V 4 bases and J 4 bases; bases outside gene matches: 1. Germline V gene lookup returns CDR1 LGHDT and CDR2 YNNKEL (reference sequence). The CDR3 has 13 amino acids. CDR3 DNA sequence: TGTGCCAGCAGCCGGGGGGGGTACAATGAGCAGTTCTTC. Its translation is CASSRGGYNEQFF.

This chain links TRBV5-6 with TRBJ1-3; D not resolved. Germline V gives CDR1 SGHDT, CDR2 YYEEEE. This CDR3 is 15 amino acids long. V shed 0 bases and J shed 0 bases, with 7 bases lying between them. CDR3 sequence reads: CASSLGLGSGNTIYF. DNA for the CDR3: TGTGCCAGCAGCTTGGGGCTAGGCTCTGGAAACACCATATATTTT.

V gene TRBV4-2 combines with J gene TRBJ2-7; 14 nucleotides align to TRBD2. This CDR3 region has 17 residues. Germline assignment: CDR1 LGHNA and CDR2 YNFKEQ. Germline trimming cut 4 bases from V and 7 bases from J; bases unmatched to any gene: 12. The CDR3 region has the DNA TGTGCCAGCAGCCCCCAGCCGGGACTAGCGGGAGCGGAGGAGCAGTACTTC. It translates to CASSPQPGLAGAEEQYF.

The V call is TRBV3-1 (or the pseudogene TRBV3-2), the J call TRBJ2-5, with 11 nucleotides matching TRBD2. Germline V gene lookup returns CDR1 LGHDT and CDR2 YNNKEL (reference sequence). V lost 0 bases and J lost 1; bases outside the gene matches: 7. The CDR3 covers 18 residues. The DNA for the CDR3 is TGTGCCAGCAGCCAAGATCCGCTACTAGCGGGGGTCCAAGAGACCCAGTACTTC. Translated, it gives CASSQDPLLAGVQETQYF.

CDR3 DNA: TGCAGTGCTAGTTCTAGGTATGGCTACACCTTC. This encodes CSASSRYGYTF. This chain uses TRBV20-1 with TRBJ1-2, with D unresolved. Trimming took 3 bases from V and 5 from J, leaving 7 bases between them. This CDR3 contains 11 residues. CDR1 and CDR2 from the germline V gene are DFQATT and SNEGSKA (reference sequence).

The V gene is TRBV19, the J gene TRBJ2-2, with D maybe TRBD1 (5 bases). Trimming removed 6 bases from V and 5 bases from J, with 16 bases in between. The CDR3 has 15 residues. From germline, CDR1 is LNHDA and CDR2 SQIVND (reference sequence). The DNA of the CDR3 is TGTGCCAGTAGCCTTGACAGACCTTTTACCGGGGAGCTGTTTTTT. It encodes CASSLDRPFTGELFF. The variable domain in full, with the rest retrieved from reference TRBV19 and TRBJ2-2, is DGGITQSPKYLFRKEGQNVTLSCEQNLNHDAMYWYRQDPGQGLRLIYYSQIVNDFQKGDIAEGYSVSREKKESFPLTVTSAQKNPTAFYLCASSLDRPFTGELFFGEGSRLTVL.

V is TRBV25-1 and J is TRBJ1-1, with 8 nucleotides matching TRBD1. The germline V gene encodes CDR1 MGHDK and CDR2 SYGVNS. V was clipped by 4 bases and J by 5 bases; unmatched bases: 9. This CDR3 spans 15 amino acids. The CDR3 DNA is TGTGCCAGCAGTGGCAGCCAGGGGGCTGGTACTGAAGCTTTCTTT. The encoded protein is CASSGSQGAGTEAFF.

The chain is built from TRBV29-1 and TRBJ2-7, with a tentative D call TRBD1 (6 bases). Germline CDR1 reads SQVTM; CDR2 reads ANQGSEA. Trimming left V 3 bases short and J 1 base short, with 13 bases between. The CDR3 is made up of 14 amino acids. CDR3 sequence: CSVEFAQGSYEQYF. The DNA for the CDR3 is TGCAGCGTTGAGTTCGCACAGGGATCCTACGAGCAGTACTTC.

The chain links TRBV7-7 to TRBJ2-1; TRBD2 agrees at 13 bases. V dropped 3 bases and J dropped 4; count of bases not matched to a gene: 0. The CDR3 covers 15 residues. Germline loops: CDR1 SSHAT, CDR2 FNYEAQ (reference sequence). The CDR3 DNA sequence: TGTGCCAGCAGCTTGACTAGCGGGGGGTACAATGAGCAGTTCTTC. It encodes CASSLTSGGYNEQFF.

Concerning this clone: The junction does not match germline at one end; this may be a read error. The chain is built from TRBV6-5 and TRBJ2-7; D possibly corresponds to TRBD2 (7 bases). The V gene's germline CDR1 is MNHEY and CDR2 SVGAGI. The CDR3 is made up of 14 amino acids. The CDR3 loop reads CATGKGGGFYGQYF. CDR3 DNA sequence: TGTGCCACAGGAAAGGGGGGAGGGTTTTACGGGCAGTACTTC.

The rearrangement joins TRBV5-1 to TRBJ2-1; no clear D gene. CDR1 SGHRS and CDR2 YFSETQ come from the germline V gene. Trimming took off 0 bases at V and 7 bases at J, with 5 bases between the two ends. The CDR3 has 12 amino acids. The chain's CDR3 is CASSLAANEQFF. The CDR3 DNA follows: TGCGCCAGCAGCTTGGCCGCGAATGAGCAGTTCTTC.

This rearrangement joins TRBV27 to TRBJ2-7, with 13 positions matching TRBD2. After removal of 6 bases from V and 4 bases from J, the junction contained 3 bases not matched to a gene. Germline CDR1 is MNHEY and CDR2 is SMNVEV (reference sequence). This CDR3 has 14 residues. CDR3 nucleotide sequence: TGTGCCAGCAGAACGGGACTAGCGGGATACGAGCAGTACTTC. Amino acid sequence: CASRTGLAGYEQYF.

CDR3 in amino acids: CASSQDFQGSNSPLHF. In nucleotides, the CDR3 is TGTGCCAGCAGCCAAGATTTCCAGGGCAGTAATTCACCCCTCCACTTT. The V and J genes are TRBV4-2 and TRBJ1-6; TRBD1 is a possible D gene (5 bases). Trimming left V 0 bases short and J 6 bases short, with 12 bases between. The germline V gene has CDR1 LGHNA and CDR2 YNFKEQ. The CDR3 contains 16 residues.

This chain joins TRBV3-1 (or the pseudogene TRBV3-2) and TRBJ2-5; weak D call: TRBD1 (6 bases). This CDR3 comprises 14 residues. Germline V CDR1 and CDR2: LGHDT, YNNKEL (reference sequence). The V end lost 2 bases, the J end lost 5 bases, and 12 bases lay between the germline ends. CDR3 amino acids: CASSQRSGAETQYF. In nucleotides, the CDR3 is TGTGCCAGCAGCCAACGGTCAGGGGCTGAGACCCAGTACTTC.

The chain is built from TRBV7-9 and TRBJ1-1, with TRBD1 as a possible D gene (5 bases). Trimming left V 5 bases short and J 7 bases short, with 11 bases between. Germline loops: CDR1 SEHNR, CDR2 FQNEAQ (reference sequence). This CDR3 spans 12 amino acids. Here the CDR3 reads CASSLQGGEAFF. CDR3 nucleotides: TGTGCCAGCAGCCTCCAGGGAGGTGAAGCTTTCTTT.

The chain is built from TRBV27 and TRBJ1-1; D call uncertain. CDR3 length: 15 residues. Germline V CDR1 and CDR2: MNHEY, SMNVEV (reference sequence). The V and J ends lost 5 bases and 1 base respectively, with 14 bases between them. CDR3 amino acids: CASSLKTRRNTEAFF. The DNA of the CDR3 is TGTGCCAGCAGTCTAAAGACGAGGCGGAACACTGAAGCTTTCTTT.